This T cell receptor beta chain originates from a study of stem cell transplantation in POMP-related autoinflammatory disease. For the study at large: Defective thymoproteasomes were hypothesized to impair CD8+ T-cell positive selection.

Clones were read by immunoSEQ multiplex PCR, and TCRdb kept only the in-frame ones, dropping some. The table lists 20,000 to 30,000 clones, around 83% of them singletons. As concerns this clone: Antigen specificity is unknown.

Findings and limits, study-wide: PRAID patients trended toward lower TRB diversity and higher clonality in all analyzed T-cell subsets.

Per germline, CDR1 LNHDA and CDR2 SQIVND (reference sequence). This CDR3 has 15 residues. The junction had 7 bases not matched to a gene; V was cut back by 5 bases and J by 2 bases. This sequence joins TRBV19 and TRBJ2-5, with TRBD2 identical over 8 bases. The clonotype comes from a human donor with POMP-related autoinflammation and immune dysregulation (PRAID). The source was CD4+ T cells from PBMCs, collected before stem cell transplantation. For the CDR3, the DNA is TGTGCCAGTAGTGCCAATAGCGGGAAGCAAGAGACCCAGTACTTC. Encoded protein: CASSANSGKQETQYF.